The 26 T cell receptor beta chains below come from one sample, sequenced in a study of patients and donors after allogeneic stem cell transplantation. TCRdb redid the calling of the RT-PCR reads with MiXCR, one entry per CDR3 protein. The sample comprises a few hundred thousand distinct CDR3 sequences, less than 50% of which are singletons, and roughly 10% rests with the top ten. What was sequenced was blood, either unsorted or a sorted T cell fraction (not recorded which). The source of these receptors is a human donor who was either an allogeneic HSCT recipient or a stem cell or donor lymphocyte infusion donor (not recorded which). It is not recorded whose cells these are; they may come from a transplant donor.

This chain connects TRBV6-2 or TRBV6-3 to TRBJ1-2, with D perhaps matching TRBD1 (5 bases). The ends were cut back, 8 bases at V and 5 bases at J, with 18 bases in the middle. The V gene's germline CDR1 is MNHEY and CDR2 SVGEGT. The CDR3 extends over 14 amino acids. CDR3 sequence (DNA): TGTGCCAGCTCAGCCCACGGGACCGAGTATGGCTACACCTTC. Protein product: CASSAHGTEYGYTF.

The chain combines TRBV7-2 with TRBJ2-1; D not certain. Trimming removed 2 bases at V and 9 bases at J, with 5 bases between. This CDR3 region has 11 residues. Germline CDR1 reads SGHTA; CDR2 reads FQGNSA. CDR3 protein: CASSLLREQFF. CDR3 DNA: TGTGCCAGCAGCTTACTACGTGAGCAGTTCTTC.

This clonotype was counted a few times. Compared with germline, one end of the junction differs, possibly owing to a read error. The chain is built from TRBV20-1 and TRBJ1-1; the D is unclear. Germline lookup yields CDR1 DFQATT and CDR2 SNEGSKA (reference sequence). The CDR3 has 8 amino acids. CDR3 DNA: TGCAGTGCTAGAGAGATCCTTTTT. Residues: CSAREILF.

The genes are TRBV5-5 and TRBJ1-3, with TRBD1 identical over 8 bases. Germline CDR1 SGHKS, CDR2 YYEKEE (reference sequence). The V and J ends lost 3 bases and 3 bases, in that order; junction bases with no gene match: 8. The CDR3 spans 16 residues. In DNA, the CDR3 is TGTGCCAGCAGCTCCCGGTCAGGGGGCGTTGGAAACACCATATATTTT. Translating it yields CASSSRSGGVGNTIYF. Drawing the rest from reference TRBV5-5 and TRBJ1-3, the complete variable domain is DAGVTQSPTHLIKTRGQQVTLRCSPISGHKSVSWYQQVLGQGPQFIFQYYEKEERGRGNFPDRFSARQFPNYSSELNVNALLLGDSALYLCASSSRSGGVGNTIYFGEGSWLTVV.

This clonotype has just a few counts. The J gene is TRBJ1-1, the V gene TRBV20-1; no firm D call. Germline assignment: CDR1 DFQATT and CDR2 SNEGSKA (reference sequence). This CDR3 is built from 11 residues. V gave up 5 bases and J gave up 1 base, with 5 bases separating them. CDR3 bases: TGCAGTGCTCCAGAGAACACTGAAGCTTTCTTT. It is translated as CSAPENTEAFF.

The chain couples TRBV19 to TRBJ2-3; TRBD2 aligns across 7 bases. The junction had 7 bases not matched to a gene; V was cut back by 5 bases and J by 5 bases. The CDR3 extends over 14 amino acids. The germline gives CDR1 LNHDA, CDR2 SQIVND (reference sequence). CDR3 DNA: TGTGCCAGTAGTTTCGAGCGGGGTGAAGATACGCAGTATTTT. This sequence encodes CASSFERGEDTQYF.

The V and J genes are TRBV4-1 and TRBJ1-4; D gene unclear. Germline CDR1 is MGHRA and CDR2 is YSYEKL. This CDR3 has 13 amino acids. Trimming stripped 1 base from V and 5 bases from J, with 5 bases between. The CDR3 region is CASSQGTNEKLFF. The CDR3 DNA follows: TGCGCCAGCAGCCAAGGGACGAATGAAAAACTGTTTTTT.

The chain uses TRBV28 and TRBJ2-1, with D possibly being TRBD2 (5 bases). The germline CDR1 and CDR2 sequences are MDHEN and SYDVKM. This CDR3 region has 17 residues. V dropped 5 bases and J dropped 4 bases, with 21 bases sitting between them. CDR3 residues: CASSPPRLADTYNEQFF. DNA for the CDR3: TGTGCCAGCAGTCCCCCTCGCCTAGCCGACACATACAATGAGCAGTTCTTC.

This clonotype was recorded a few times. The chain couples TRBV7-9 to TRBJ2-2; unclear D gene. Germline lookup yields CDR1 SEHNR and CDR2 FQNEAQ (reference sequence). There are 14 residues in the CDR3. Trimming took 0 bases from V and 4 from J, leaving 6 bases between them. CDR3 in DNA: TGTGCCAGCAGCTTAGCGCGGCCCACCGGGGAGCTGTTTTTT. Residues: CASSLARPTGELFF. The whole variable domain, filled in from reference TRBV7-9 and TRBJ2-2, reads DTGVSQNPRHKITKRGQNVTFRCDPISEHNRLYWYRQTLGQGPEFLTYFQNEAQLEKSRLLSDRFSAERPKGSFSTLEIQRTEQGDSAMYLCASSLARPTGELFFGEGSRLTVL.

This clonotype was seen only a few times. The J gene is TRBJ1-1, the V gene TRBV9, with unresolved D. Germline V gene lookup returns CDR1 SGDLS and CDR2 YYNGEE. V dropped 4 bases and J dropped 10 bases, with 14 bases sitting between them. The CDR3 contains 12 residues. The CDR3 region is CASSPLTVGAFF. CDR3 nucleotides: TGTGCCAGCAGCCCGCTTACAGTAGGAGCTTTCTTT.

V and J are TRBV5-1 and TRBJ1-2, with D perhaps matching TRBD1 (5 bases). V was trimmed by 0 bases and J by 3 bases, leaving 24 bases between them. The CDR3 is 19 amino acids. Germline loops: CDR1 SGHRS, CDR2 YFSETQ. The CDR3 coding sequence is TGCGCCAGCAGCTTGGGCTTCTTGCGTACGGGACTAGGGGACTATGGCTACACCTTC. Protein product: CASSLGFLRTGLGDYGYTF. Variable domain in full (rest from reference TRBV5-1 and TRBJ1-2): KAGVTQTPRYLIKTRGQQVTLSCSPISGHRSVSWYQQTPGQGLQFLFEYFSETQRNKGNFPGRFSGRQFSNSRSEMNVSTLELGDSALYLCASSLGFLRTGLGDYGYTFGSGTRLTVV.

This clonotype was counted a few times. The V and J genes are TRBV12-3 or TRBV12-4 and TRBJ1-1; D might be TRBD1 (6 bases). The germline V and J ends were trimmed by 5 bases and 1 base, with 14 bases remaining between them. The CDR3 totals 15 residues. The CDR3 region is CASSPDRWPNTEAFF. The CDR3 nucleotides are TGTGCCAGCAGTCCTGACAGGTGGCCGAACACTGAAGCTTTCTTT.

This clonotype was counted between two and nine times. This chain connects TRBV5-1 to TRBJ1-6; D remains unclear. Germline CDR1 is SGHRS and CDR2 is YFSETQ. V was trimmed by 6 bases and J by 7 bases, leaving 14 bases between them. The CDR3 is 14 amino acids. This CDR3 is CASTSTDGNSPLHF. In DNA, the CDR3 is TGCGCCAGCACGTCCACGGACGGGAATTCACCCCTCCACTTT.

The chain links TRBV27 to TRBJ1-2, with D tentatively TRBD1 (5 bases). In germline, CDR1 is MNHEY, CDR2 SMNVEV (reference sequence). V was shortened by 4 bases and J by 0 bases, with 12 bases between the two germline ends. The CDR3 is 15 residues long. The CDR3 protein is CASSSPGTANYGYTF. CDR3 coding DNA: TGTGCCAGCAGTTCGCCCGGGACCGCTAACTATGGCTACACCTTC.

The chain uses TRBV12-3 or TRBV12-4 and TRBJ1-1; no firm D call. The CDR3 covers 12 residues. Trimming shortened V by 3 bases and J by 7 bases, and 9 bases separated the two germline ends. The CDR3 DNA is TGTGCCAGCAGTTTTCTTACATATGAAGCTTTCTTT. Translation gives CASSFLTYEAFF.

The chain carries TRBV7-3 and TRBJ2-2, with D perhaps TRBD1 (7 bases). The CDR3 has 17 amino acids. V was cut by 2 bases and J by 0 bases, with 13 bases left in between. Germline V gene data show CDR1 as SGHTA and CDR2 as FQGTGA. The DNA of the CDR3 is TGTGCCAGCAGCTTATGGGGGGACAGCTCGAACACCGGGGAGCTGTTTTTT. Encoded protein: CASSLWGDSSNTGELFF.

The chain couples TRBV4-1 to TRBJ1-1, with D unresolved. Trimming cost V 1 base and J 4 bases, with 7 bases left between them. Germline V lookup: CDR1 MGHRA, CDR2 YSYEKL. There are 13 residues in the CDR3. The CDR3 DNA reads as TGCGCCAGCAGCCAAGTTGACGGCACTGAAGCTTTCTTT. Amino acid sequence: CASSQVDGTEAFF.

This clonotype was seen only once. CDR3 sequence reads: CAGTRDRGLFNEQFF. As DNA, the CDR3 is TGTGCCGGTACCCGGGACAGGGGGCTATTCAATGAGCAGTTCTTC. The chain has TRBV10-3 and TRBJ2-1, with TRBD1 matching over 12 bases. CDR3 length: 15 residues. V lost 11 bases to trimming and J lost 6 bases; unmatched junction nucleotides: 11. The germline V gene has CDR1 ENHRY and CDR2 SYGVKD.

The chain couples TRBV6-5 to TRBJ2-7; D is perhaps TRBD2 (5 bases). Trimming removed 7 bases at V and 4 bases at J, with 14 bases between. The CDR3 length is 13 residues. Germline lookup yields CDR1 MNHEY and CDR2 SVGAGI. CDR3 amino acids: CASKSAGRYEQYF. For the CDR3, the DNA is TGTGCCAGCAAGTCGGCGGGTCGATACGAGCAGTACTTC.

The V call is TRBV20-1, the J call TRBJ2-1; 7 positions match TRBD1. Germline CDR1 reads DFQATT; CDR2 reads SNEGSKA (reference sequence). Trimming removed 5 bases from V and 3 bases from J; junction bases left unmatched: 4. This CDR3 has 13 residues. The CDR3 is CSAEGQFYNEQFF. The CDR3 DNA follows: TGCAGTGCTGAGGGACAGTTCTACAATGAGCAGTTCTTC.

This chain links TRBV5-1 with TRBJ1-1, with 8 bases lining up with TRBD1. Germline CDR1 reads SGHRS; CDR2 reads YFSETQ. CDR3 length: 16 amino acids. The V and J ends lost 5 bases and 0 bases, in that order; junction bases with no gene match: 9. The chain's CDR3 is CASRGGTGLMNTEAFF. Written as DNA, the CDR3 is TGCGCCAGCAGGGGCGGGACAGGACTTATGAACACTGAAGCTTTCTTT.

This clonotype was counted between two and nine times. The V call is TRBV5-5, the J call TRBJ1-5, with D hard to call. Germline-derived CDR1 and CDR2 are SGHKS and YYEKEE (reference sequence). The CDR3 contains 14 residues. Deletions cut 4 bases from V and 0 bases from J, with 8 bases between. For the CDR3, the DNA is TGTGCCAGCAGCGCAACAGCTAGCAATCAGCCCCAGCATTTT. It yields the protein CASSATASNQPQHF.

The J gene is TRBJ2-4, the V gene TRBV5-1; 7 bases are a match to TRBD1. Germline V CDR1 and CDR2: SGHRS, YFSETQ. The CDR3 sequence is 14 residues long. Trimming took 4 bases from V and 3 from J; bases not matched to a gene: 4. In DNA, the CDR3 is TGCGCCAGCAGCCTCCGGGACAGCAAAAACATTCAGTACTTC. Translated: CASSLRDSKNIQYF. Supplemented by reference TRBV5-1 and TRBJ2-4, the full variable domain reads KAGVTQTPRYLIKTRGQQVTLSCSPISGHRSVSWYQQTPGQGLQFLFEYFSETQRNKGNFPGRFSGRQFSNSRSEMNVSTLELGDSALYLCASSLRDSKNIQYFGAGTRLSVL.

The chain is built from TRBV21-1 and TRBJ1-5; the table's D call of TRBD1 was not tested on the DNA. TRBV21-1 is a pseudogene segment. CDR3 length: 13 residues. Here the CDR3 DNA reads TGTGCCAGCCGGCACAGGGGGCATCAGCCCCAGCATTTT. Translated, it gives CASRHRGHQPQHF.

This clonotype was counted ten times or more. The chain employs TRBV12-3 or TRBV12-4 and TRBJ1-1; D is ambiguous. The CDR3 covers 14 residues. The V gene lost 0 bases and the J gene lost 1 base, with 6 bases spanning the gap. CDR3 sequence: CASSLARANTEAFF. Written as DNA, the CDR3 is TGTGCCAGCAGTTTAGCGCGGGCGAACACTGAAGCTTTCTTT.

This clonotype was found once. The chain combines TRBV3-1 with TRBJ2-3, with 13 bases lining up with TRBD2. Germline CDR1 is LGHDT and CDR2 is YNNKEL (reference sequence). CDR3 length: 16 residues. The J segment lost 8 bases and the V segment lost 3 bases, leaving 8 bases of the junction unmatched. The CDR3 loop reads CASSQGLAGIQGTQYF. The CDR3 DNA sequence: TGTGCCAGCAGCCAGGGACTAGCGGGGATACAGGGTACGCAGTATTTT.